This T cell receptor (beta chain) was captured by sequencing in a study of coeliac disease. Germline V lookup: CDR1 SGHRS, CDR2 YFSETQ. This CDR3 comprises 16 residues. V trimming: 0 bases; J trimming: 3 bases; junction bases outside the gene matches: 7. TCRdb's table, derived via immunoSEQ multiplex PCR, lists solely in-frame clones and lacks some. This table holds under 7,000 clones, 50% to 60% found once. This clone was counted between two and nine times. This clonotype was sampled from a woman aged 30 to 39 with active celiac disease. The sequenced material came from intraepithelial lymphocytes from the gut. V usage is TRBV5-1 and J usage is TRBJ2-7; TRBD1 agrees at 9 bases. CDR3 DNA: TGCGCCAGCAGCTTGGGCGACAGGGGGTTCGACTACGAGCAGTACTTC. Translated, it gives CASSLGDRGFDYEQYF. Full variable domain (missing parts from reference TRBV5-1 and TRBJ2-7): KAGVTQTPRYLIKTRGQQVTLSCSPISGHRSVSWYQQTPGQGLQFLFEYFSETQRNKGNFPGRFSGRQFSNSRSEMNVSTLELGDSALYLCASSLGDRGFDYEQYFGPGTRLTVT.